The 19 T cell receptor beta chains listed next were all sequenced from one sample in a study of identical twins. Each CDR3 protein gets one entry after TCRdb re-called the 5' RACE reads with MiXCR. This sample has just over 450,000 distinct CDR3 sequences, with approximately 14% found just once. These data were likewise used in another study, on yellow fever vaccine responses in identical twins.

Sequenced input: CD4+ T cells sorted from blood. These receptors all come from a woman under 30 in good health.

The rearrangement links TRBV5-4 to TRBJ2-7, with 10 bases lining up with TRBD2. Germline trimming cut 0 bases from V and 3 bases from J; bases unmatched to any gene: 15. The CDR3 extends over 19 amino acids. The germline V gene has CDR1 SGHNT and CDR2 YYREEE (reference sequence). CDR3 DNA: TGTGCCAGCAGCTTGGTATTGTCACTAGCGGGGCTCAACGACTACGAGCAGTACTTC. Its protein product is CASSLVLSLAGLNDYEQYF.

This clonotype showed up just a few times. The rearrangement joins TRBV7-2 to TRBJ2-1, with a possible D match to TRBD2 (7 bases). Germline values: CDR1 SGHTA, CDR2 FQGNSA. The CDR3 has 14 residues. The germline V and J ends were trimmed by 3 bases and 7 bases, with 13 bases remaining between them. CDR3 bases: TGTGCCAGCAGCTTGCCGGGGGGCACGAATGAGCAGTTCTTC. Translation gives CASSLPGGTNEQFF.

The genes are TRBV27 and TRBJ2-1; D unclear. The CDR3 covers 12 residues. Germline V lookup: CDR1 MNHEY, CDR2 SMNVEV (reference sequence). The germline V and J ends were trimmed by 6 bases and 4 bases, with 7 bases remaining between them. The CDR3 DNA is TGTGCCAGCAGCGCGGCTTACAATGAGCAGTTCTTC. Translation gives CASSAAYNEQFF.

This clonotype was detected ten times or more. The rearrangement uses TRBV6-1 and TRBJ2-3; 10 bases map to TRBD2. CDR1 and CDR2 (germline): MNHNS, SASEGT. The V segment lost 4 bases and the J segment 2 bases; nucleotides outside the gene matches: 12. The length of the CDR3 is 18 residues. The CDR3 region is CASSGGTSDTIPTDTQYF. The CDR3, as DNA: TGTGCCAGCAGTGGCGGGACTAGCGATACAATCCCCACAGATACGCAGTATTTT.

The V gene is TRBV12-3 or TRBV12-4, the J gene TRBJ2-3, with unresolved D. The V gene lost 8 bases and the J gene lost 7 bases, with 16 bases spanning the gap. The CDR3 is 13 amino acids. The CDR3 loop is CASVSDKGHTQYF. CDR3 DNA: TGTGCCAGCGTATCAGACAAAGGTCATACGCAGTATTTT.

This clonotype was counted a few times. J is TRBJ1-2 and V is TRBV4-1; tentatively, D is TRBD1 (6 bases). The CDR3 is 14 amino acids. In germline, CDR1 is MGHRA, CDR2 YSYEKL. Trimming cost V 0 bases and J 7 bases, with 12 bases left between them. The CDR3 DNA follows: TGCGCCAGCAGCCAAGAAAGGTCAGGGGTTGGCTACACCTTC. This gives the protein CASSQERSGVGYTF.

This clonotype was found a few times. V gene TRBV11-1 combines with J gene TRBJ2-2, with unresolved D. Germline CDR1 is SGHAT and CDR2 is FQDESV (reference sequence). CDR3 length equals 19 residues. Trimming stripped 1 base from V and 1 base from J, with 19 bases between. DNA for the CDR3: TGTGCCAGCAGCTTAGTCCCCCGCAGCCCGGTGTGGAACACCGGGGAGCTGTTTTTT. It is translated as CASSLVPRSPVWNTGELFF.

This clonotype was recorded at least ten times. This chain joins TRBV29-1 and TRBJ1-2; possibly TRBD1 for D (6 bases). The CDR3 extends over 13 amino acids. Trimming took 5 bases from V and 3 from J, leaving 13 bases between them. Germline V CDR1 and CDR2: SQVTM, ANQGSEA. In DNA form, the CDR3 reads TGCAGCGTTAGTGGGGGGCGCGACTATGGCTACACCTTC. Protein: CSVSGGRDYGYTF.

The table lists this clonotype with many counts. The V and J genes are TRBV20-1 and TRBJ2-5, with 7 nucleotides matching TRBD1. Per the germline V gene, CDR1 is DFQATT and CDR2 is SNEGSKA (reference sequence). V lost 5 bases, J lost 3 bases, and 6 bases stayed unmatched. The CDR3 has 13 residues. Here the CDR3 reads CSAGTGQKETQYF. Here the CDR3 DNA reads TGCAGTGCTGGCACGGGACAGAAAGAGACCCAGTACTTC.

Only a few counts were recorded for this clonotype. The genes are TRBV11-2 and TRBJ2-3, with 10 nucleotides matching TRBD2. The CDR3 has 16 amino acids. In germline, CDR1 is SGHAT, CDR2 FQNNGV. Trimming cost V 0 bases and J 4 bases; bases outside gene matches: 4. For the CDR3, the DNA is TGTGCCAGCAGCTTAGATAGCGGGAGGCGATCAGATACGCAGTATTTT. Translating gives CASSLDSGRRSDTQYF.

The chain links TRBV11-2 to TRBJ2-2, with a possible D match to TRBD1 (6 bases). V gave up 2 bases and J gave up 8 bases, with 12 bases separating them. CDR1 is SGHAT, CDR2 FQNNGV, per germline. This CDR3 comprises 14 residues. CDR3 in amino acids: CASSLSRGSGELFF. The CDR3 region has the DNA TGTGCCAGCAGCTTAAGCAGGGGATCAGGGGAGCTGTTTTTT.

This sequence joins TRBV7-2 and TRBJ2-3, with D perhaps being TRBD1 or TRBD2 (5 bases each). The CDR3 loop spans 16 amino acids. V was clipped by 1 base and J by 0 bases, with 11 bases between them. Per the germline V gene, CDR1 is SGHTA and CDR2 is FQGNSA. The CDR3 protein is CASSLEGRTSTDTQYF. DNA for the CDR3: TGTGCCAGCAGCTTAGAGGGACGCACTAGCACAGATACGCAGTATTTT.

The sample holds a few counts of this clonotype. The rearrangement links TRBV3-1 to TRBJ1-1; D might be TRBD1 (5 bases). The CDR3 runs 13 residues. CDR1 is LGHDT, CDR2 YNNKEL, per germline (reference sequence). Between the trimmed V and J ends, which lost 1 base and 6 bases, there was a span of 9 bases. CDR3 sequence: CASSQGVQAEAFF. Here the CDR3 DNA reads TGTGCCAGCAGCCAAGGGGTACAGGCTGAAGCTTTCTTT.

V usage is TRBV30 and J usage is TRBJ1-2; no definite D call. This CDR3 region has 13 residues. Trimming took off 1 base at V and 1 base at J, with 7 bases between the two ends. The germline gives CDR1 GTSNPN, CDR2 SVGIG (reference sequence). The CDR3 DNA sequence: TGTGCCTGGAGTGGTCTTTATAACTATGGCTACACCTTC. This sequence encodes CAWSGLYNYGYTF.

This chain links TRBV20-1 with TRBJ2-1; no definite D call. This CDR3 region has 11 residues. In germline, CDR1 is DFQATT, CDR2 SNEGSKA (reference sequence). Deletions cut 5 bases from V and 1 base from J, with 3 bases between. The CDR3: CSASSYNEQFF. CDR3 nucleotides: TGCAGTGCTTCGTCCTACAATGAGCAGTTCTTC.

The J gene is TRBJ2-3, the V gene TRBV27; D may be TRBD1 or TRBD2 (6 bases each). Germline V lookup: CDR1 MNHEY, CDR2 SMNVEV (reference sequence). The germline V and J ends were trimmed by 3 bases and 0 bases, with 13 bases remaining between them. CDR3 length: 16 amino acids. The CDR3 region is CASSLMGGASTDTQYF. The CDR3 coding sequence is TGTGCCAGCAGTTTGATGGGGGGCGCTAGCACAGATACGCAGTATTTT.

This clonotype was counted at least ten times. The rearrangement links TRBV7-9 to TRBJ2-1, with no clear D. The germline V gene has CDR1 SEHNR and CDR2 FQNEAQ (reference sequence). V was clipped by 6 bases and J by 6 bases, with 15 bases between them. The CDR3 extends over 14 amino acids. The CDR3 coding sequence is TGTGCCAGCAGTCGAGGCAATCTCCCCAATGAGCAGTTCTTC. Residues: CASSRGNLPNEQFF. The full variable domain, in which reference TRBV7-9 and TRBJ2-1 provide the parts outside the CDR3, is DTGVSQNPRHKITKRGQNVTFRCDPISEHNRLYWYRQTLGQGPEFLTYFQNEAQLEKSRLLSDRFSAERPKGSFSTLEIQRTEQGDSAMYLCASSRGNLPNEQFFGPGTRLTVL.

The sample holds a few counts of this clonotype. The chain uses TRBV4-2 and TRBJ2-5; D is perhaps TRBD2 (5 bases). Germline-derived CDR1 and CDR2 are LGHNA and YNFKEQ. This CDR3 contains 13 residues. The ends were cut back, 4 bases at V and 5 bases at J, with 11 bases in the middle. The CDR3 loop is CASSPSPGETQYF. The CDR3 nucleotides read TGTGCCAGCAGCCCTTCCCCGGGGGAGACCCAGTACTTC.

The rearrangement uses TRBV6-5 and TRBJ2-1, with 10 bases matching TRBD2. Germline V gene data show CDR1 as MNHEY and CDR2 as SVGAGI. This CDR3 spans 16 amino acids. J was trimmed by 7 bases and V by 0 bases; bases with no gene match: 6. CDR3 amino acids: CASSYSRASGGNEQFF. CDR3 DNA: TGTGCCAGCAGTTACTCGAGGGCTAGCGGGGGAAATGAGCAGTTCTTC.